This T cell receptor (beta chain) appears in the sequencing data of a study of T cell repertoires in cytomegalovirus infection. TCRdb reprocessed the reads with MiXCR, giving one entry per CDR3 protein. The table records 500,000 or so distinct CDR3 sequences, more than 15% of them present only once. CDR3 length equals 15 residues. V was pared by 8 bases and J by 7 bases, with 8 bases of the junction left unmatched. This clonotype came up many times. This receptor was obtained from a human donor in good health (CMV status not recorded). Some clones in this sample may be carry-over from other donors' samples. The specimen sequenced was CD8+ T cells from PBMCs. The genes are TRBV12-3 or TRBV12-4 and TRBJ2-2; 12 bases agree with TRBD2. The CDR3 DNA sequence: TGTGCCAGCGGATCACTAGCGGGAGGCCACGGGGAGCTGTTTTTT. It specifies CASGSLAGGHGELFF.